The 8 T cell receptor beta chains in this list originate from one sample, sequenced in a study of OX40 agonist ivuxolimab in advanced cancers. Generated by immunoSEQ multiplex PCR, the TCRdb table keeps only in-frame clones and is missing some. The sample consists of 61,000 or so clones, roughly four fifths of them appearing once. The source was CD4+ or CD8+ T cells sorted from blood, collected in a trial of the OX40 agonist ivuxolimab. These TCRs come from an adult with an advanced solid tumor such as melanoma, head and neck, liver or kidney cancer.

The chain employs TRBV6-5 and TRBJ1-3; D is undetermined. Deletions cut 3 bases from V and 3 bases from J, with 6 bases between. The germline V gene has CDR1 MNHEY and CDR2 SVGAGI. This CDR3 contains 13 residues. The CDR3 nucleotides are TGTGCCAGCAGTTATGGTGATGGAAACACCATATATTTT. Protein sequence: CASSYGDGNTIYF.

The genes are TRBV6-6 and TRBJ2-7; D is possibly TRBD1 or TRBD2 (5 bases each). The V gene's germline CDR1 is MNHNY and CDR2 SVGAGI (reference sequence). The V end lost 8 bases, the J end lost 4 bases, and 18 bases lay between the germline ends. There are 14 residues in the CDR3. This chain's CDR3 is CASQSGTVDYEQYF. CDR3 nucleotides: TGTGCCAGCCAGTCCGGGACGGTGGATTACGAGCAGTACTTC.

The CDR3 is CASSQGADSGNTIYF. The DNA of the CDR3 is TGTGCCAGCAGCCAAGGGGCGGACTCTGGAAACACCATATATTTT. The V and J genes are TRBV14 and TRBJ1-3; D remains ambiguous. Germline V gives CDR1 SGHDN, CDR2 FVKESK. Trimming took off 1 base at V and 0 bases at J, with 7 bases between the two ends. This CDR3 is built from 15 residues.

V usage is TRBV18 and J usage is TRBJ1-1; a weak D match, TRBD1 (5 bases). Per the germline V gene, CDR1 is KGHSH and CDR2 is LQKENI. The CDR3 is 15 amino acids. The V end was cut by 0 bases, the J end by 5 bases, with 13 bases between. The DNA of the CDR3 is TGTGCCAGCTCACCACCGATAGCCAGGGAAACTGAAGCTTTCTTT. As protein: CASSPPIARETEAFF.

The chain recombines TRBV4-1 with TRBJ2-3; 8 positions agree with TRBD2. The length of the CDR3 is 17 residues. The trim removed 0 bases at V and 2 bases at J, leaving 7 bases unmatched. CDR1 is MGHRA and CDR2 is YSYEKL in the germline V gene. CDR3 amino acids: CASSQEVVSGATDTQYF. In nucleotides, the CDR3 is TGCGCCAGCAGCCAAGAGGTTGTTAGCGGGGCCACAGATACGCAGTATTTT.

This chain uses TRBV7-8 with TRBJ1-4; D gene ambiguous. V was trimmed by 1 base and J by 4 bases, leaving 7 bases between them. Germline V gene lookup returns CDR1 SGHVS and CDR2 FQNEAQ. The CDR3 sequence is 14 residues long. The CDR3 region is CASSLDGVNEKLFF. The CDR3 DNA sequence: TGTGCCAGCAGCTTAGACGGAGTTAATGAAAAACTGTTTTTT.

This clone was detected only once. The rearrangement uses TRBV19 and TRBJ2-4, with no clear D. Germline assignment: CDR1 LNHDA and CDR2 SQIVND (reference sequence). The V end was cut by 3 bases, the J end by 2 bases, with 5 bases between. The CDR3 is 13 residues long. Written as DNA, the CDR3 is TGTGCCAGTAGTATTCAGACCAAAAACATTCAGTACTTC. This codes for CASSIQTKNIQYF.

This clone has a single count. V usage is TRBV6-1 and J usage is TRBJ2-7; D is ambiguous. The germline gives CDR1 MNHNS, CDR2 SASEGT. The CDR3 length is 14 residues. Trimming stripped 6 bases from V and 6 bases from J, with 18 bases between. The CDR3 DNA reads as TGTGCCAGCAGAGTGACCGAGTTCAGGTCCGAGCAGTACTTC. Translated: CASRVTEFRSEQYF.